This T cell receptor (beta chain) came from a study of vaccination and CD4 T cells after COVID-19. Study in general: The convalescent group had six males, four females, seven Caucasians, two Asians, one multiracial.

This CDR3 is built from 14 residues. Germline CDR1 reads MNHEY; CDR2 reads SMNVEV (reference sequence). J gave up 2 bases and V 5 bases, and 3 bases lay outside the gene matches. The study sequenced cultured CD4+ T cell DNA using the Oncomine TCR Beta short-read assay. Extraction of genomic DNA was performed on cultured CD4+ T cells. TCRdb re-called the PCR reads through MiXCR, storing one row per CDR3 protein. The table records more than 12,000 distinct CDR3 sequences, approximately 55% of them present only once. The sample holds a few counts of this clonotype. What it binds is not known. Sample treatment: 10-day PBMC culture with coronavirus spike peptide pools or control peptides (ViraFEST assay).

V and J are TRBV27 and TRBJ1-1, with 9 bases fitting TRBD1. The receptor was derived from a human donor who had recovered from COVID-19. This specimen consisted of CD4+ T cells from blood, cultured in vitro, obtained before SARS-CoV-2 vaccination. The CDR3 coding sequence is TGTGCCAGCAGTCCGGACAGGGGCAACACTGAAGCTTTCTTT. Translating gives CASSPDRGNTEAFF.